Presented here are 4 T cell receptor beta chains from one specimen sequenced in a study of cytomegalovirus exposure and HLA in healthy donors. Primers included in the PCR were 60 Vbeta and 13 Jbeta primers. Some clones are missing from TCRdb's copy, which holds only in-frame ones; the method was immunoSEQ multiplex PCR. The sample holds about 140,000 clones, 73% seen once. What was sequenced was PBMCs. The origin of the receptors is a woman aged 35 to 49 in good health and CMV-seronegative.

The rearrangement joins TRBV28 to TRBJ1-2; TRBD1 agrees at 10 bases. Trimming cost V 4 bases and J 5 bases; bases outside gene matches: 1. This CDR3 is 13 amino acids long. Germline V CDR1 and CDR2: MDHEN, SYDVKM. CDR3 coding DNA: TGTGCCAGCAGTTCGGGACAGGGGTATGGCTACACCTTC. This translates into CASSSGQGYGYTF.

This clone showed up just a few times. The chain is built from TRBV4-1 and TRBJ1-1; unclear D gene. V was pared by 1 base and J by 1 base, with 4 bases between. This CDR3 region has 13 residues. Germline CDR1 is MGHRA and CDR2 is YSYEKL. For the CDR3, the DNA is TGCGCCAGCAGCCAAGTCTCGAACACTGAAGCTTTCTTT. Residues: CASSQVSNTEAFF.

This clone showed up just a few times. This chain uses TRBV6-5 with TRBJ1-1, with D unresolved. The V gene lost 2 bases and the J gene lost 1 base, with 2 bases spanning the gap. The CDR3 spans 12 residues. Germline CDR1 is MNHEY and CDR2 is SVGAGI. CDR3 coding DNA: TGTGCCAGCAGTTACCAGAACACTGAAGCTTTCTTT. The encoded protein is CASSYQNTEAFF.

The J gene is TRBJ1-6, the V gene TRBV7-8; TRBD1 might be the D (5 bases). Germline CDR1 and CDR2: SGHVS and FQNEAQ. V gave up 1 base and J gave up 7 bases, with 17 bases separating them. CDR3 size: 17 residues. The CDR3 spells CASSLDSREMPNSPLHF. The CDR3 bases are TGTGCCAGCAGCTTAGATTCCAGGGAAATGCCCAATTCACCCCTCCACTTT.